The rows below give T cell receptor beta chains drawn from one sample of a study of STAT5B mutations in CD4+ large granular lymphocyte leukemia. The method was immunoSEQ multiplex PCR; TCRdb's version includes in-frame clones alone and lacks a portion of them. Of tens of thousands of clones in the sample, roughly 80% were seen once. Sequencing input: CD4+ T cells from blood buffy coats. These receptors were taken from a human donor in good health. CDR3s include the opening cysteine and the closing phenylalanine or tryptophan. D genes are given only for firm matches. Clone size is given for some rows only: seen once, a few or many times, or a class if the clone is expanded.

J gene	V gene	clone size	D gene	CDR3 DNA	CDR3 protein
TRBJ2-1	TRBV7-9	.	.	TGTGCCAGCAGCTTACCTTTCCAGGGGAACTCCTATGAGCAGTTCTTC	CASSLPFQGNSYEQFF
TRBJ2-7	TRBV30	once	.	TGTGCCTGGAGTGTAAGTTTCCAGTTCGGCTACGAGCAGTACTTC	CAWSVSFQFGYEQYF
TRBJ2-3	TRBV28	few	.	TGTGCCTCCACTAGCCTCGGGTCGCAGTATTTT	CASTSLGSQYF
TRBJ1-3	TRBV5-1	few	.	TGCGCCAGCAGCTTGGCAGATGGGGGAGGAAACACCATATATTTT	CASSLADGGGNTIYF
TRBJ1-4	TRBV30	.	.	TGTGCCTGGAGTGTACAGATAGGGGAAAAACTGTTTTTT	CAWSVQIGEKLFF
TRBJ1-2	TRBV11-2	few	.	TGTGCCAGCAGCTTAGATGGAGGCATCGCCTATGGCTACACCTTC	CASSLDGGIAYGYTF
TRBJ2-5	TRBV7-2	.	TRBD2	TGTGCCAGCAGCAAACTAGCGGGAAATGGCTTAGGGGAGACCCAGTACTTC	CASSKLAGNGLGETQYF
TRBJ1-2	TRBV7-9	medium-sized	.	TGTGCCAGCAGCTTAGTGCAGGGTTCACATGGCTACACCTTC	CASSLVQGSHGYTF
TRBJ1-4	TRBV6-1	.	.	TGTGCCAGCAGTATTAGGGCTAATGAAAAACTGTTTTTT	CASSIRANEKLFF
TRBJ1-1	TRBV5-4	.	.	TGTGCCAGCAGCTCCCCGGGCGGGATGGGTGCTGAAGCTTTCTTT	CASSSPGGMGAEAFF
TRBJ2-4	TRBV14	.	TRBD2	TGTGCCAGCAGCCAAGAACGACTAGCGGGGTCAAACATTCAGTACTTC	CASSQERLAGSNIQYF